The 19 T cell receptor beta chains listed next were all sequenced from one sample in a study of blood T cell repertoires in COVID-19. Clones were sequenced by immunoSEQ multiplex PCR, and TCRdb holds only the in-frame ones, with some missing. The sample records about 120,000 clones, 85% being singletons. Sequenced material: peripheral blood. The origin of the receptors is a woman aged 55-70 years with COVID-19, enrolled during active disease.

The chain couples TRBV29-1 to TRBJ1-2; 10 bases agree with TRBD1. V gave up 5 bases and J gave up 4 bases; unmatched junction bases: 7. There are 14 residues in the CDR3. Germline CDR1 is SQVTM and CDR2 is ANQGSEA. The CDR3 DNA is TGCAGCGTTCAAGGACAGGGGGTCGGCTATGGCTACACCTTC. This gives the protein CSVQGQGVGYGYTF.

The chain has TRBV6-2 or TRBV6-3 and TRBJ2-2; 10 positions match TRBD2. The V gene's germline CDR1 is MNHEY and CDR2 SVGEGT. The V and J ends lost 0 bases and 1 base, in that order; junction bases with no gene match: 8. This CDR3 has 19 residues. DNA for the CDR3: TGTGCCAGCAGTTACTCGCTAGCGGGGGCGACGAGGAACACCGGGGAGCTGTTTTTT. Residues: CASSYSLAGATRNTGELFF.

On this clone: At one end, the junction sequence differs from germline, possibly due to a read error. The chain combines TRBV7-9 with TRBJ2-7; possible D gene TRBD2, 5 bases. The CDR3 sequence is 14 residues long. Per the germline V gene, CDR1 is SEHNR and CDR2 is FQNEAQ (reference sequence). The CDR3: CANSAPWESYEQYF. DNA of the CDR3: TGTGCCAACAGCGCACCGTGGGAGTCCTACGAGCAGTACTTC.

V is TRBV4-3 and J is TRBJ1-6; 10 nucleotides agree with TRBD1. This CDR3 is built from 18 residues. CDR1 is LGHNA, CDR2 YSLEER, per germline. Trimming at V came to 4 bases and at J to 5 bases, leaving 11 bases not matched to a gene. In nucleotides, the CDR3 is TGCGCCAGCAGCCGGGGACCCACCGGGACAGGGGATAATTCACCCCTCCACTTT. As protein: CASSRGPTGTGDNSPLHF.

The chain has TRBV6-1 and TRBJ2-2; 10 bases map to TRBD2. Germline trimming cut 0 bases from V and 2 bases from J; bases unmatched to any gene: 9. This CDR3 region has 19 residues. The germline V gene has CDR1 MNHNS and CDR2 SASEGT. The CDR3 protein is CASSEALGELAGNTGELFF. CDR3 sequence (DNA): TGTGCCAGCAGTGAAGCCCTAGGCGAACTAGCGGGAAACACCGGGGAGCTGTTTTTT.

V is TRBV27 and J is TRBJ1-1; tentative D call: TRBD1 (6 bases). The CDR3 spans 14 residues. V was cut by 4 bases and J by 4 bases, with 13 bases left in between. The V gene's germline CDR1 is MNHEY and CDR2 SMNVEV (reference sequence). CDR3 in amino acids: CASSSPGEGTEAFF. CDR3 sequence (DNA): TGTGCCAGCAGTTCCCCAGGGGAGGGCACTGAAGCTTTCTTT.

The CDR3 region has the DNA TGCGCCAGCAGGACCTGGACAGGGACCTACGAGCAGTACTTC. Residues: CASRTWTGTYEQYF. V is TRBV5-1 and J is TRBJ2-7; 8 bases fit TRBD1. The CDR3 is made up of 14 amino acids. Per germline, CDR1 SGHRS and CDR2 YFSETQ. Trimming took 5 bases from V and 2 from J; bases not matched to a gene: 6.

The V gene is TRBV12-3 or TRBV12-4, the J gene TRBJ1-4; no definite D call. The CDR3 loop spans 13 amino acids. V shed 6 bases and J shed 4 bases, with 9 bases lying between them. The CDR3 bases are TGTGCCAGCAGCTCCGTTATTAATGAAAAACTGTTTTTT. This encodes CASSSVINEKLFF.

The chain combines TRBV2 with TRBJ1-2, with TRBD1 as a possible D gene (5 bases). The CDR3 covers 14 residues. The V gene lost 2 bases and the J gene lost 7 bases, with 14 bases spanning the gap. The germline gives CDR1 SNHLY, CDR2 FYNNEI. The CDR3 bases are TGTGCCAGCAGTGAACGGGGGACCCGCGGTGGCTACACCTTC. Its translation: CASSERGTRGGYTF. The full variable domain, its missing parts supplied by reference TRBV2 and TRBJ1-2, is EPEVTQTPSHQVTQMGQEVILRCVPISNHLYFYWYRQILGQKVEFLVSFYNNEISEKSEIFDDQFSVERPDGSNFTLKIRSTKLEDSAMYFCASSERGTRGGYTFGSGTRLTVV.

V and J are TRBV18 and TRBJ2-7; TRBD2 matches 11 bases. V lost 6 bases to trimming and J lost 1 base; unmatched junction nucleotides: 11. Germline V gives CDR1 KGHSH, CDR2 LQKENI. The CDR3 runs 17 residues. The CDR3 DNA is TGTGCCAGCTCTCGTCCCGGGACTAGCGGTACTTCCTACGAGCAGTACTTC. This translates into CASSRPGTSGTSYEQYF.

This rearrangement joins TRBV3-1 (or the pseudogene TRBV3-2) to TRBJ1-2; no definite D call. The germline CDR1 and CDR2 sequences are LGHDT and YNNKEL (reference sequence). V was trimmed by 4 bases and J by 6 bases, leaving 9 bases between them. The length of the CDR3 is 12 residues. CDR3 sequence reads: CASSPRGDGYTF. The CDR3 DNA sequence: TGTGCCAGCAGCCCACGAGGCGATGGCTACACCTTC.

The genes are TRBV18 and TRBJ1-5, with D perhaps TRBD1 (5 bases). V lost 3 bases, J lost 9 bases, and 9 bases lay in between. The CDR3 loop spans 12 amino acids. Germline V lookup: CDR1 KGHSH, CDR2 LQKENI. CDR3 sequence reads: CASSPQGSPQHF. The DNA of the CDR3 is TGTGCCAGCTCACCGCAGGGTTCGCCCCAGCATTTT.

The chain has TRBV27 and TRBJ1-1; the D gene is possibly TRBD1 (5 bases). Trimming left V 5 bases short and J 10 bases short, with 20 bases between. CDR3 size: 14 residues. The germline CDR1 and CDR2 sequences are MNHEY and SMNVEV (reference sequence). The chain's CDR3 is CASSPWGGRRGAFF. The CDR3 region has the DNA TGTGCCAGCAGTCCATGGGGCGGCAGGAGGGGAGCTTTCTTT.

V gene TRBV4-1 combines with J gene TRBJ1-2, with TRBD1 identical over 10 bases. The germline gives CDR1 MGHRA, CDR2 YSYEKL. This CDR3 contains 15 residues. Trimming cost V 3 bases and J 4 bases; bases outside gene matches: 5. CDR3 coding DNA: TGCGCCAGCAGCCATCGGACAGGGGGTGTCTATGGCTACACCTTC. Its translation is CASSHRTGGVYGYTF.

CDR3 DNA sequence: TGTGCCAGAACGGGACAAGAAACCTACAATGAGCAGTTCTTC. This encodes CARTGQETYNEQFF. The chain links TRBV5-3 to TRBJ2-1; D perhaps matches TRBD1 (6 bases). TRBV5-3 is labeled an ORF, and its function is uncertain. This CDR3 comprises 14 residues. Between the trimmed V and J ends, which lost 6 bases and 2 bases, there was a span of 12 bases.

This clone was picked up a small number of times. The chain employs TRBV6-1 and TRBJ2-2; possibly TRBD1 for D (6 bases). Per germline, CDR1 MNHNS and CDR2 SASEGT. The CDR3 spans 15 residues. Deletions cut 2 bases from V and 2 bases from J, with 9 bases between. The DNA for the CDR3 is TGTGCCAGCAGTGAATACAGGGTAAACACCGGGGAGCTGTTTTTT. Its translation: CASSEYRVNTGELFF.

The V gene is TRBV7-2, the J gene TRBJ1-2; D might be TRBD1 (6 bases). V lost 1 base and J 4 bases, leaving 10 bases between the germline ends. CDR3 length equals 14 residues. Per the germline V gene, CDR1 is SGHTA and CDR2 is FQGNSA. Here the CDR3 DNA reads TGTGCCAGCAGCTTAGAGCGGACAGCCTATGGCTACACCTTC. Its translation is CASSLERTAYGYTF.

The V and J genes are TRBV2 and TRBJ1-1; D perhaps matches TRBD1 (5 bases). CDR1 SNHLY and CDR2 FYNNEI come from the germline V gene. The CDR3 runs 13 residues. V dropped 8 bases and J dropped 5 bases, with 15 bases sitting between them. The CDR3 reads CASPKIGGTEAFF. CDR3 nucleotide sequence: TGTGCCAGCCCCAAGATTGGGGGGACTGAAGCTTTCTTT.

The rearrangement uses TRBV10-3 and TRBJ1-3; TRBD1 matches 9 bases. This CDR3 has 15 amino acids. Trimming at V came to 1 base and at J to 2 bases, leaving 0 bases not matched to a gene. Germline CDR1 ENHRY, CDR2 SYGVKD. Here the CDR3 DNA reads TGTGCCATCAGTGAGTGGGACAGGGCTGGAAACACCATATATTTT. Encoded protein: CAISEWDRAGNTIYF.